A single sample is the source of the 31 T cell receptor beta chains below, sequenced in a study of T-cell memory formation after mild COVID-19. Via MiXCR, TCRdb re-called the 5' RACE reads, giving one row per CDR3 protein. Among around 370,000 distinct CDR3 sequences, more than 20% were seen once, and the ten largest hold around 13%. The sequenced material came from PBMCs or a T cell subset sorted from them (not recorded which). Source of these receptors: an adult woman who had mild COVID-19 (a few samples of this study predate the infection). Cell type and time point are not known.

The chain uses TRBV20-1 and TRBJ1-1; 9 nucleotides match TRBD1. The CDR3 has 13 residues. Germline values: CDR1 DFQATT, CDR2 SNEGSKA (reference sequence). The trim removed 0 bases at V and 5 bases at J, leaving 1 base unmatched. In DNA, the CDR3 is TGCAGTGCTAGAGAACAGGGGGCAACTGAAGCTTTCTTT. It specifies CSAREQGATEAFF.

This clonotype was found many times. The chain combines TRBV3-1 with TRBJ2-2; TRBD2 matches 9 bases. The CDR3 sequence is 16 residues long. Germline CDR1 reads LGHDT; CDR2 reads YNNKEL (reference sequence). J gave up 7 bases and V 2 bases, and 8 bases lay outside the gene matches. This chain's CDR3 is CASSQTAGGRFGELFF. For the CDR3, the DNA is TGTGCCAGCAGCCAAACCGCGGGGGGGCGGTTCGGGGAGCTGTTTTTT.

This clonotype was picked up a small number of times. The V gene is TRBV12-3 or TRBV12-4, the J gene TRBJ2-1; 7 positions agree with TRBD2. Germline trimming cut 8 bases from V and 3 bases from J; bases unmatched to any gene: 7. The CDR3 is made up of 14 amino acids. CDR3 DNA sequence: TGTGCCAGCGAGCCTCGCGGGAGCTACAATGAGCAGTTCTTC. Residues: CASEPRGSYNEQFF.

The CDR3 spells CSVEGERGGYGYTF. DNA of the CDR3: TGCAGCGTTGAAGGGGAGAGGGGTGGTTATGGCTACACCTTC. The chain has TRBV29-1 and TRBJ1-2; TRBD1 is a possible D gene (5 bases). The CDR3 sequence is 14 residues long. Trimming removed 1 base at V and 5 bases at J, with 14 bases between. The germline gives CDR1 SQVTM, CDR2 ANQGSEA.

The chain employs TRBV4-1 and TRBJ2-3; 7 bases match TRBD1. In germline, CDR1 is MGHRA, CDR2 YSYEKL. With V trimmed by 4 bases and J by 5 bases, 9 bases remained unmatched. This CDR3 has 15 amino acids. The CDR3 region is CASSRPQGLGDTQYF. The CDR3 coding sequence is TGCGCCAGCAGCCGCCCACAGGGGCTGGGAGATACGCAGTATTTT.

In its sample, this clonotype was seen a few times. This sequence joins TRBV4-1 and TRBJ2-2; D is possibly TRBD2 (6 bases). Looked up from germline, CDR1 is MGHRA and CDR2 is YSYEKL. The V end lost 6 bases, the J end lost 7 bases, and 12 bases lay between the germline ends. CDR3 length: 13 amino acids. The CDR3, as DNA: TGCGCCAGCAGGGCCCCGGGAGTCGGGGAGCTGTTTTTT. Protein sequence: CASRAPGVGELFF.

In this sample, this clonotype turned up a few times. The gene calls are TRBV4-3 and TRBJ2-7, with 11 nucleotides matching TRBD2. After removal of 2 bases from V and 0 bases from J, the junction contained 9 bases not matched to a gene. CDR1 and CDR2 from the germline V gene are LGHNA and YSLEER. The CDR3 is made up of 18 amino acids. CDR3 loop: CASSQSSLAGGSSYEQYF. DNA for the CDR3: TGCGCCAGCAGCCAATCCTCCTTAGCGGGAGGGAGCTCCTACGAGCAGTACTTC.

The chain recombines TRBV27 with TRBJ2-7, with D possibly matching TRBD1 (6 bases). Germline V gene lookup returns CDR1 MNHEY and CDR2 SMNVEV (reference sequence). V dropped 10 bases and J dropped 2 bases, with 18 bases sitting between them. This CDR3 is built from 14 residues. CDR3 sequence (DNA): TGTGCCACCCGACACAGGGAAGGACCCTACGAGCAGTACTTC. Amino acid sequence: CATRHREGPYEQYF.

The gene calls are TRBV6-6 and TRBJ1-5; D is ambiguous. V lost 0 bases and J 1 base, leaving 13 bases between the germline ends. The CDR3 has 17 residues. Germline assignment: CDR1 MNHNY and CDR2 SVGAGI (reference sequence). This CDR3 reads CASSYSSRRRSNQPQHF. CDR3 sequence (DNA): TGTGCCAGCAGTTACTCATCCCGGAGGAGGAGCAATCAGCCCCAGCATTTT.

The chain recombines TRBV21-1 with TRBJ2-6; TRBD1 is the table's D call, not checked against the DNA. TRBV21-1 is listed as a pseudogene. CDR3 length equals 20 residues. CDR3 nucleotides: TGTGCCAGCAGCAAAGATAGTGTAGGGACATCTAGCTCTGGGGCCAACGTCCTGACTTTC. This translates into CASSKDSVGTSSSGANVLTF.

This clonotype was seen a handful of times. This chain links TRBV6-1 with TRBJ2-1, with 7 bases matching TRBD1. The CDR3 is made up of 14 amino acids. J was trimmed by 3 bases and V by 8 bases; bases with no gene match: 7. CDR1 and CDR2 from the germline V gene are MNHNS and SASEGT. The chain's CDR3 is CASGERQGYNEQFF. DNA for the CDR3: TGTGCCAGCGGAGAGCGACAGGGCTACAATGAGCAGTTCTTC.

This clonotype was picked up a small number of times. The CDR3 protein is CASSQAANYGYTF. The DNA for the CDR3 is TGCGCCAGCAGCCAAGCGGCGAACTATGGCTACACCTTC. V usage is TRBV4-3 and J usage is TRBJ1-2; D uncertain. The CDR3 spans 13 residues. V gave up 1 base and J gave up 2 bases, with 5 bases separating them. Germline CDR1 LGHNA, CDR2 YSLEER.

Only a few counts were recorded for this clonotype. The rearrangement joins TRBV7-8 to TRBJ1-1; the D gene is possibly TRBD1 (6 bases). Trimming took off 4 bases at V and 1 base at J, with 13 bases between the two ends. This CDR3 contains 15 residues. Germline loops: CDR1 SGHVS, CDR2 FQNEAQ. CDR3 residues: CASSSYRAGNTEAFF. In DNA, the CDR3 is TGTGCCAGCAGCTCCTACAGGGCGGGGAACACTGAAGCTTTCTTT. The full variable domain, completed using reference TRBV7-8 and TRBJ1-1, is GAGVSQSPRYKVAKRGQDVALRCDPISGHVSLFWYQQALGQGPEFLTYFQNEAQLDKSGLPSDRFFAERPEGSVSTLKIQRTQQEDSAVYLCASSSYRAGNTEAFFGQGTRLTVV.

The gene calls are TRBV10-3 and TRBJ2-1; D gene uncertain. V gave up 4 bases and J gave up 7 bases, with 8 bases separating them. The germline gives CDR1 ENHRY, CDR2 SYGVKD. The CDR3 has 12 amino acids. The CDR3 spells CAISGEGNEQFF. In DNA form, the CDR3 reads TGTGCCATCAGTGGGGAAGGAAATGAGCAGTTCTTC.

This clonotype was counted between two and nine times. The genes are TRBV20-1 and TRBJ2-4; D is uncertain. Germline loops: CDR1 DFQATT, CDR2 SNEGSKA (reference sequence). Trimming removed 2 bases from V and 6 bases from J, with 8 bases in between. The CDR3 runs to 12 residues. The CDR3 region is CSARYPGNIQYF. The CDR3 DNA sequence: TGCAGTGCTAGATACCCGGGAAACATTCAGTACTTC.

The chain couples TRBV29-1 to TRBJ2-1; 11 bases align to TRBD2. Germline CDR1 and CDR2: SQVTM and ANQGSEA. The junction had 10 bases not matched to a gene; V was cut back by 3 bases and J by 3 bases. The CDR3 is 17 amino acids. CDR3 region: CSVDGVAGGPVYNEQFF. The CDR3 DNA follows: TGCAGCGTTGATGGGGTAGCGGGAGGGCCTGTCTACAATGAGCAGTTCTTC.

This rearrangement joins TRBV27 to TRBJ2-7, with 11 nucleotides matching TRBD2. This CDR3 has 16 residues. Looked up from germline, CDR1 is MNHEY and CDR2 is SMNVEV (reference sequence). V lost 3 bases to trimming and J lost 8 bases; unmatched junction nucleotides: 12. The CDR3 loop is CASSFRLAGGTMKQYF. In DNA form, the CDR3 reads TGTGCCAGCAGTTTTCGGCTAGCGGGAGGTACTATGAAGCAGTACTTC.

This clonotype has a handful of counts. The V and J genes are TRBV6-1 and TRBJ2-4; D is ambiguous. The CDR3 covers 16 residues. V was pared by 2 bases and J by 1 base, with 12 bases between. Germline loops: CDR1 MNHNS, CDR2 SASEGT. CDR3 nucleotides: TGTGCCAGCAGTGAACCCCTGGTGTACGCCAAAAACATTCAGTACTTC. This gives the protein CASSEPLVYAKNIQYF.

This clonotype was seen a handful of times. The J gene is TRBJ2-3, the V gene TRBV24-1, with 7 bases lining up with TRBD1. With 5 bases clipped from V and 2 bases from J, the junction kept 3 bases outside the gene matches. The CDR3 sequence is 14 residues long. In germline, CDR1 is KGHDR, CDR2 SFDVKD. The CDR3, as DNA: TGTGCCACCAGTGGGGGACAGCACACAGATACGCAGTATTTT. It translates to CATSGGQHTDTQYF.

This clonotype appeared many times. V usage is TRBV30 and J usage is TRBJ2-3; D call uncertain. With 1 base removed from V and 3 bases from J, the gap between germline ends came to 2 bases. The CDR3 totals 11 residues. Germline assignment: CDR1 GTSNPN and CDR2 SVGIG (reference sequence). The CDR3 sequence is CAWSGTDTQYF. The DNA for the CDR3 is TGTGCCTGGAGTGGAACAGATACGCAGTATTTT.

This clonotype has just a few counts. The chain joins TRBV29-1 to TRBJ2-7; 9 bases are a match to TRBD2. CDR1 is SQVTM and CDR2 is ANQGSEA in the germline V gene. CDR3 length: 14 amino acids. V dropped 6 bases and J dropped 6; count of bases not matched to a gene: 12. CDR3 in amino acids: CSVASREGPSEQYF. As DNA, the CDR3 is TGCAGCGTAGCTTCGCGGGAGGGCCCTTCCGAGCAGTACTTC.

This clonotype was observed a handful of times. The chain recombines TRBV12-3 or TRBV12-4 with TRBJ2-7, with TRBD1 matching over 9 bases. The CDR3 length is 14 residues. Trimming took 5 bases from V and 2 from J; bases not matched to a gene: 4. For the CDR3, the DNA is TGTGCCAGCAGTGAAGGGACAGGGCCCTACGAGCAGTACTTC. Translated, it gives CASSEGTGPYEQYF.

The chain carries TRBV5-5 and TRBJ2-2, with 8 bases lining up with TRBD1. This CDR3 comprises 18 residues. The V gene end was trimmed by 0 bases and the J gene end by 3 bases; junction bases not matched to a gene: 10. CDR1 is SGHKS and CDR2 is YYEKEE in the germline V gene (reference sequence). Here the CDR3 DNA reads TGTGCCAGCAGCTTGGCCCCGCACGTACAGGGGGACACCGGGGAGCTGTTTTTT. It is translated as CASSLAPHVQGDTGELFF.

The CDR3 loop is CASSLAAKASDTQYF. CDR3 sequence (DNA): TGCGCCAGCAGCTTGGCCGCGAAGGCCTCAGATACGCAGTATTTT. The rearrangement links TRBV5-1 to TRBJ2-3; D not resolved. The CDR3 has 15 amino acids. Deletions cut 0 bases from V and 4 bases from J, with 12 bases between. Germline V gives CDR1 SGHRS, CDR2 YFSETQ. The entire variable domain, with the rest obtained from reference TRBV5-1 and TRBJ2-3, is as follows: KAGVTQTPRYLIKTRGQQVTLSCSPISGHRSVSWYQQTPGQGLQFLFEYFSETQRNKGNFPGRFSGRQFSNSRSEMNVSTLELGDSALYLCASSLAAKASDTQYFGPGTRLTVL.

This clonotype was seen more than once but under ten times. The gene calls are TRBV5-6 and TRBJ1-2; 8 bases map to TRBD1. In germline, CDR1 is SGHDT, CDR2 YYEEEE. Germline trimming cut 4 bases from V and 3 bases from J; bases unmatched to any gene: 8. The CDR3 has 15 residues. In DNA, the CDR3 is TGTGCCAGCAGCACAGGACAGGGAGTCTACTATGGCTACACCTTC. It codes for CASSTGQGVYYGYTF.

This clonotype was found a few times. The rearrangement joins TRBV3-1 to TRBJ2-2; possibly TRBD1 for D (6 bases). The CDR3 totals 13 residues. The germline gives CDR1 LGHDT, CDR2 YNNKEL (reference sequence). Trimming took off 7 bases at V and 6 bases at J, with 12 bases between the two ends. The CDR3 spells CASKPYRAGELFF. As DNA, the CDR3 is TGTGCCAGCAAGCCCTACAGGGCCGGGGAGCTGTTTTTT.

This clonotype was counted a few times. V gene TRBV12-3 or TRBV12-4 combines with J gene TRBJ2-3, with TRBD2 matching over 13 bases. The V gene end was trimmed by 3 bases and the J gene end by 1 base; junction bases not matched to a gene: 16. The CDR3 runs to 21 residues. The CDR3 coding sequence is TGTGCCAGCAGTTTTCGATCCGGATTCGGACTAGCGGGAGTCCGCACAGATACGCAGTATTTT. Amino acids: CASSFRSGFGLAGVRTDTQYF.

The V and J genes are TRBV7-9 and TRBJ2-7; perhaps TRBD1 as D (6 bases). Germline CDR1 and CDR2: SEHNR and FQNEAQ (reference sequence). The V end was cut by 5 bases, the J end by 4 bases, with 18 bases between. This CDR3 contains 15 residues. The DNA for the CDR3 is TGTGCCAGCAGCCCCGCCCGGGACATACAGTACGAGCAGTACTTC. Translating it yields CASSPARDIQYEQYF.

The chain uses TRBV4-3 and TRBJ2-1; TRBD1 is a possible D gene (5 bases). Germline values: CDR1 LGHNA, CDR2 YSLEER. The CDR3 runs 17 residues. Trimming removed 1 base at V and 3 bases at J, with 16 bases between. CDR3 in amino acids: CASSQGPPPDSYNEQFF. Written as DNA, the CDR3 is TGCGCCAGCAGCCAAGGGCCCCCTCCTGACAGCTACAATGAGCAGTTCTTC.

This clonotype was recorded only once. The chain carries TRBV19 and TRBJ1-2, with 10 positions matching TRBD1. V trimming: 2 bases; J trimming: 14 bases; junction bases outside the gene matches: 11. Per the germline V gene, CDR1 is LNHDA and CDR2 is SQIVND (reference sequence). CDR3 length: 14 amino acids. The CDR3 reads CASSIFRDRGIITF. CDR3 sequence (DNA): TGTGCCAGTAGTATATTTCGGGACAGGGGAATTATAACCTTC.

CDR3 DNA sequence: TGTGCCAGCAGACACAAAAGCAATCAGCCCCAGCATTTT. Translation gives CASRHKSNQPQHF. The V call is TRBV6-5, the J call TRBJ1-5, with unresolved D. Germline lookup yields CDR1 MNHEY and CDR2 SVGAGI. The CDR3 has 13 amino acids. Trimming stripped 6 bases from V and 1 base from J, with 7 bases between.